A selection of T cell receptor beta chains follows, all from one sample in a study of Ad26.COV2.S vaccination and SARS-CoV-2 variants. Using immunoSEQ multiplex PCR, the repertoire was profiled, and TCRdb retains in-frame clones only, with some absent. Of roughly 460,000 clones listed, roughly nine tenths were seen once; the top ten hold 1.7%. Sequencing used peripheral blood, obtained in a trial of Ad26.COV2.S vaccine versus placebo. Receptors were obtained from a person between 18 and 65 years old who received the Ad26.COV2.S COVID-19 vaccine or a placebo. Each CDR3 is given with its conserved first and last residue. Fields, in order: D gene, clone size, V gene, J gene, CDR3 protein, CDR3 DNA. A D gene is named only where the DNA matches it firmly. The listing skips clone size in some rows; elsewhere it reads once, few, many or a size class.

d_gene: TRBD1; abundance: NA; v_gene: TRBV27; j_gene: TRBJ1-5; CDR3aa: CASMTGGGNQPQHF; CDR3nt: TGTGCCAGCATGACAGGGGGTGGCAATCAGCCCCAGCATTTT
d_gene: NA; abundance: NA; v_gene: TRBV27; j_gene: TRBJ2-7; CDR3aa: CASRGLDSSYEQYF; CDR3nt: TGTGCCAGCCGGGGCCTCGACAGCTCCTACGAGCAGTACTTC
d_gene: TRBD1; abundance: NA; v_gene: TRBV6-5; j_gene: TRBJ2-2; CDR3aa: CASTYRGRVGELFF; CDR3nt: TGTGCCAGCACCTACAGGGGGCGTGTCGGGGAGCTGTTTTTT
d_gene: NA; abundance: NA; v_gene: TRBV29-1; j_gene: TRBJ2-2; CDR3aa: CSGGAPGELFF; CDR3nt: TGCAGCGGGGGGGCCCCCGGGGAGCTGTTTTTT
d_gene: TRBD2; abundance: NA; v_gene: TRBV6-6; j_gene: TRBJ2-1; CDR3aa: CASSYTRDYYNEQFF; CDR3nt: TGTGCCAGCAGTTATACCCGGGACTACTACAATGAGCAGTTCTTC
d_gene: NA; abundance: NA; v_gene: TRBV5-1; j_gene: TRBJ1-1; CDR3aa: CASSASANTEAFF; CDR3nt: TGCGCCAGCAGCGCGTCAGCGAACACTGAAGCTTTCTTT
d_gene: NA; abundance: NA; v_gene: TRBV4-3; j_gene: TRBJ2-7; CDR3aa: CASSQVTGSYEQYF; CDR3nt: TGCGCCAGCAGCCAAGTGACAGGTTCCTACGAGCAGTACTTC
d_gene: TRBD2; abundance: NA; v_gene: TRBV5-1; j_gene: TRBJ2-1; CDR3aa: CASSFLADSYNEQFF; CDR3nt: TGCGCCAGCAGCTTTCTAGCGGATTCCTACAATGAGCAGTTCTTC
d_gene: NA; abundance: NA; v_gene: TRBV5-1; j_gene: TRBJ1-5; CDR3aa: CASSLAEGPNQPQHF; CDR3nt: TGCGCCAGCAGCTTGGCGGAGGGCCCCAATCAGCCCCAGCATTTT
d_gene: TRBD2; abundance: once; v_gene: TRBV19; j_gene: TRBJ2-5; CDR3aa: CASSIAAGEQETQYF; CDR3nt: TGTGCCAGTAGTATTGCGGCGGGGGAGCAAGAGACCCAGTACTTC
d_gene: NA; abundance: NA; v_gene: TRBV25-1; j_gene: TRBJ1-5; CDR3aa: CASSDTGNQPQHF; CDR3nt: TGTGCCAGCAGTGACACAGGGAATCAGCCCCAGCATTTT
d_gene: NA; abundance: few; v_gene: TRBV25-1; j_gene: TRBJ1-3; CDR3aa: CASRQGSGNTIYF; CDR3nt: TGTGCCAGCAGACAGGGCTCTGGAAACACCATATATTTT
d_gene: TRBD1; abundance: NA; v_gene: TRBV7-9; j_gene: TRBJ2-1; CDR3aa: CASSIRTGKSYNEQFF; CDR3nt: TGTGCCAGCAGCATAAGGACAGGGAAATCCTACAATGAGCAGTTCTTC
d_gene: NA; abundance: NA; v_gene: TRBV10-3; j_gene: TRBJ2-2; CDR3aa: CASKGGAGELFF; CDR3nt: TGTGCCTCCAAAGGGGGGGCCGGGGAGCTGTTTTTT
d_gene: NA; abundance: once; v_gene: TRBV7-2; j_gene: TRBJ1-4; CDR3aa: CASTRQINEKLFF; CDR3nt: TGTGCCAGCACCCGACAGATAAATGAAAAACTGTTTTTT
d_gene: NA; abundance: NA; v_gene: TRBV2; j_gene: TRBJ1-1; CDR3aa: CARTGNTLNTEAFF; CDR3nt: TGTGCCCGAACAGGGAACACGTTGAACACTGAAGCTTTCTTT
d_gene: NA; abundance: NA; v_gene: TRBV27; j_gene: TRBJ2-5; CDR3aa: CASNNSGPRETQYF; CDR3nt: TGTGCCAGCAACAACTCGGGACCCCGAGAGACCCAGTACTTC
d_gene: NA; abundance: NA; v_gene: TRBV18; j_gene: TRBJ1-3; CDR3aa: CASSPFDTIYF; CDR3nt: TGTGCCAGCTCACCATTTGACACCATATATTTT
d_gene: NA; abundance: NA; v_gene: TRBV30; j_gene: TRBJ2-1; CDR3aa: CAWSADSKNEQFF; CDR3nt: TGTGCCTGGAGTGCAGACAGCAAAAATGAGCAGTTCTTC
d_gene: TRBD1; abundance: once; v_gene: TRBV11-2; j_gene: TRBJ2-2; CDR3aa: CASRNVRGPPGELFF; CDR3nt: TGTGCCAGCAGAAATGTCAGGGGGCCCCCCGGGGAGCTGTTTTTT
d_gene: TRBD1; abundance: NA; v_gene: TRBV4-1; j_gene: TRBJ1-6; CDR3aa: CASSQENSRGRSPLHF; CDR3nt: TGCGCCAGCAGCCAAGAGAATAGCAGGGGGCGTTCACCCCTCCACTTT
d_gene: TRBD2; abundance: NA; v_gene: TRBV4-1; j_gene: TRBJ2-2; CDR3aa: CASSQVGTSGGELFF; CDR3nt: TGCGCCAGCAGCCAAGTTGGGACTAGTGGCGGGGAGCTGTTTTTT
d_gene: NA; abundance: few; v_gene: TRBV9; j_gene: TRBJ2-2; CDR3aa: CASSPRWDGTGELFF; CDR3nt: TGTGCCAGCAGCCCCCGTTGGGACGGCACCGGGGAGCTGTTTTTT
d_gene: NA; abundance: NA; v_gene: TRBV6-2/TRBV6-3; j_gene: TRBJ2-6; CDR3aa: CASSNRPLTGANVLTF; CDR3nt: TGTGCCAGCAGTAACAGGCCTCTTACTGGGGCCAACGTCCTGACTTTC
d_gene: TRBD2; abundance: NA; v_gene: TRBV5-1; j_gene: TRBJ2-7; CDR3aa: CASSLGASGTREQYF; CDR3nt: TGCGCCAGCAGCTTGGGGGCTAGCGGGACTCGTGAGCAGTACTTC
d_gene: TRBD2; abundance: once; v_gene: TRBV19; j_gene: TRBJ2-1; CDR3aa: CASSSLSGGSDEQFF; CDR3nt: TGTGCCAGTAGTAGTTTGAGCGGGGGGTCCGATGAGCAGTTCTTC
d_gene: TRBD2; abundance: NA; v_gene: TRBV7-2; j_gene: TRBJ2-2; CDR3aa: CASSFRLAGGVNTGELFF; CDR3nt: TGTGCCAGCAGCTTTCGACTAGCGGGGGGCGTGAACACCGGGGAGCTGTTTTTT
d_gene: NA; abundance: NA; v_gene: TRBV5-1; j_gene: TRBJ1-4; CDR3aa: CASSLGGGGSLNEKLFF; CDR3nt: TGCGCCAGCAGCTTGGGCGGAGGTGGGTCGCTAAATGAAAAACTGTTTTTT
d_gene: TRBD2; abundance: NA; v_gene: TRBV10-1; j_gene: TRBJ2-7; CDR3aa: CASSPGGAEPYEQYF; CDR3nt: TGCGCCAGCAGCCCGGGAGGCGCGGAACCCTACGAGCAGTACTTC
d_gene: NA; abundance: NA; v_gene: TRBV5-1; j_gene: TRBJ2-2; CDR3aa: CASSLDYTGELFF; CDR3nt: TGCGCCAGCAGCTTGGACTACACCGGGGAGCTGTTTTTT
d_gene: NA; abundance: NA; v_gene: TRBV30; j_gene: TRBJ2-7; CDR3aa: CAWSKGYEQYF; CDR3nt: TGTGCCTGGAGTAAAGGCTACGAGCAGTACTTC
d_gene: NA; abundance: few; v_gene: TRBV4-2; j_gene: TRBJ2-7; CDR3aa: CASSQGMGRDEQYF; CDR3nt: TGTGCCAGCAGCCAAGGTATGGGGCGAGACGAGCAGTACTTC
d_gene: NA; abundance: NA; v_gene: TRBV5-1; j_gene: TRBJ2-7; CDR3aa: CASSLTGTISYEQYF; CDR3nt: TGCGCCAGCAGCTTGACCGGGACGATCTCCTACGAGCAGTACTTC
d_gene: TRBD1; abundance: NA; v_gene: TRBV5-1; j_gene: TRBJ2-5; CDR3aa: CASSSDRGRRETQYF; CDR3nt: TGCGCCAGCAGCAGTGACAGGGGGCGCAGAGAGACCCAGTACTTC
d_gene: TRBD1; abundance: once; v_gene: TRBV18; j_gene: TRBJ1-1; CDR3aa: CASSHQGAAEAFF; CDR3nt: TGTGCCAGCTCACACCAGGGGGCAGCTGAAGCTTTCTTT
d_gene: NA; abundance: once; v_gene: TRBV6-4; j_gene: TRBJ1-2; CDR3aa: CASLPRHGYTF; CDR3nt: TGTGCCAGCCTACCGAGACATGGCTACACCTTC
d_gene: NA; abundance: NA; v_gene: TRBV7-3; j_gene: TRBJ2-1; CDR3aa: CASSLNQGNYNEQFF; CDR3nt: TGTGCCAGCAGCCTAAACCAGGGTAATTACAATGAGCAGTTCTTC
d_gene: TRBD1; abundance: NA; v_gene: TRBV6-2/TRBV6-3; j_gene: TRBJ2-7; CDR3aa: CASSFRDRVKDEQYF; CDR3nt: TGTGCCAGCAGTTTCCGGGACAGGGTGAAGGACGAGCAGTACTTC